This TCR beta chain appears in the sequencing data of a study of beta chain features in type 1 diabetes. Study-wide findings and caveats: A potential PCR bias toward shorter templates would be equal in patient and control samples. There were fewer insertions and more deletions at the VDJ junctions of type 1 diabetes patients.

cDNA synthesis used the whole RNA isolate, giving expressed TCRB sequences. TCRdb's table, derived via immunoSEQ multiplex PCR, lists solely in-frame clones and lacks some. Of roughly 610,000 clones in the sample, roughly 16% were seen once. To note about this clone: As yet, its antigen is unknown.

V lost 3 bases and J lost 6, with 15 bases in between. The CDR3 is made up of 14 amino acids. Germline CDR1 and CDR2: SEHNR and FQNEAQ (reference sequence). Purity of each sorted population was above 95%. Sequenced input: naive CD4+ T cells from blood. The rearrangement uses TRBV7-9 and TRBJ2-7; either TRBD1 or TRBD2 may supply D (5 bases each). The clonotype comes from a young man in good health. DNA of the CDR3: TGTGCCAGCAGCTTCTCACTGGGGGTCAGCGAGCAGTACTTC. Its protein product is CASSFSLGVSEQYF.